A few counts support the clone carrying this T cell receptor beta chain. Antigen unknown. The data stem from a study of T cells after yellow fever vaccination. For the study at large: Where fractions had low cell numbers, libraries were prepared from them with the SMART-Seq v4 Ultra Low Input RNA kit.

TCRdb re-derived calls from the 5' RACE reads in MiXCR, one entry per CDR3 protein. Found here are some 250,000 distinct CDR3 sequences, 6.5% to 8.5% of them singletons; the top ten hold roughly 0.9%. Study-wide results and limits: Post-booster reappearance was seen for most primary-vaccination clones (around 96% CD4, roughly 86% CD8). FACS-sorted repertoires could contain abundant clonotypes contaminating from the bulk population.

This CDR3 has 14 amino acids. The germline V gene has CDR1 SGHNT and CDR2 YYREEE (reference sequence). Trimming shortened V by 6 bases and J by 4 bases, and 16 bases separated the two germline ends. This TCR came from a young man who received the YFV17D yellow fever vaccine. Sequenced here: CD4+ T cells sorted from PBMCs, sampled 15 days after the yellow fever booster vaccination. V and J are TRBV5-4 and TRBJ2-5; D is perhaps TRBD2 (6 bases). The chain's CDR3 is CASKVGGLGETQYF. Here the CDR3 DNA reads TGTGCCAGCAAGGTTGGGGGGTTAGGAGAGACCCAGTACTTC.